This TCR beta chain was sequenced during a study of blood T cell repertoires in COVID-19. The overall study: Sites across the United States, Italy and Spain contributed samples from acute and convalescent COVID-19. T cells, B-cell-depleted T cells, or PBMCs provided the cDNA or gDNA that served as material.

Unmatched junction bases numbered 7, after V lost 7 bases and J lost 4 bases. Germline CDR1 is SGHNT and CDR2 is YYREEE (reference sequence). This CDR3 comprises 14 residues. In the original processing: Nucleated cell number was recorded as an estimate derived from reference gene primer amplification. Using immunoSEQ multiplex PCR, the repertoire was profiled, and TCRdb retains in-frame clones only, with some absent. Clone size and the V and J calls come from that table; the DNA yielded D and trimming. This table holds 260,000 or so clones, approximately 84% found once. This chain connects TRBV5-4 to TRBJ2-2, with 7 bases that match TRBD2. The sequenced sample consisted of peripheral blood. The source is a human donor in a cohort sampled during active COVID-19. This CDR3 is CASSRGEGTGELFF. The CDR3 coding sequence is TGTGCCAGCTCGCGCGGGGAGGGCACCGGGGAGCTGTTTTTT.